This T cell receptor (beta chain) emerged from a study of shared clonotypes between healthy human individuals. V gave up 5 bases and J gave up 0 bases, with 7 bases separating them. Germline-derived CDR1 and CDR2 are SGHTA and FQGNSA. This CDR3 region has 13 residues. Method: immunoSEQ multiplex PCR; TCRdb's copy keeps in-frame clones and lacks some. Of 2 million to 3 million clones detected, approximately 93% appear once; the ten largest clones hold around 0.37%. The source of this sequence is a man in his late teens or twenties in good health. Some clones in this sample may be carry-over from other donors' samples. Sample: naive CD4+ T cells from PBMCs. Stated subset: CD45RA+ positively selected. The chain couples TRBV7-2 to TRBJ2-5; unclear D gene. The CDR3 protein is CASSLEDQETQYF. The CDR3 bases are TGTGCCAGCAGCCTCGAAGACCAAGAGACCCAGTACTTC.